This T cell receptor (beta chain) was sequenced during a study of T cell repertoires in cytomegalovirus infection (dated by TCRdb to between 2018 and 2021). Looking at the study overall: Donor HLA type was relevant to the analysis, as public TCR beta signatures indicated carriage of CMV infection together with the matching HLA type.

On the study overall, not on this receptor specifically: Carriers of CMV infection plus the relevant HLA type were discriminated by the cumulative frequency of public TCR beta family members in the study cohort and in an independent roughly 340-donor cohort. The ex vivo response was dominated by HLA-C-restricted CMV-specific TCR beta clonotypes, which also provided the single most frequent clonotype in two of eight donors.

This clonotype came up a few times. This clone's antigen is unknown. No clone much larger than this one lies a single base away; base qualities are absent. Taken from the germline V gene (reference sequence), the CDR1 and CDR2 loops are SEHNR and FQNEAQ. The junction shows trimming of 5 bases on V and 3 bases on J, plus 17 bases between the germline ends. CDR3 length: 16 amino acids, cysteine to phenylalanine. Left in the record is the CDR3 DNA by itself, 48 bases read in frame from the first base. For sequencing, an Illumina HiSeq 1500 was employed. TCRdb reanalyzed the raw reads on its own, using fastp at Q25 for trimming and MiXCR for clone calling, and kept in-frame beta chains. Each CDR3 protein gets just one entry, which takes the most common genes and DNA from the rows behind it. For this sample the table gives 400,000 or so distinct CDR3 sequences, of which 15% to 20% were detected only once. 8.5% to 10% of the sample belongs to the ten largest clones.

The sample consisted of PBMCs. This chain is built from TRBV7-9 and TRBJ2-1; a tentative D match to TRBD2 spans 7 bases. The sequence came from a human donor in good health (CMV status not recorded). Some clones in this sample may be carry-over from other donors' samples. CDR3 loop: CASSLDRGGFYNEQFF. The nucleotides read TGTGCCAGCAGCCTCGATAGGGGGGGGTTCTACAATGAGCAGTTCTTC.